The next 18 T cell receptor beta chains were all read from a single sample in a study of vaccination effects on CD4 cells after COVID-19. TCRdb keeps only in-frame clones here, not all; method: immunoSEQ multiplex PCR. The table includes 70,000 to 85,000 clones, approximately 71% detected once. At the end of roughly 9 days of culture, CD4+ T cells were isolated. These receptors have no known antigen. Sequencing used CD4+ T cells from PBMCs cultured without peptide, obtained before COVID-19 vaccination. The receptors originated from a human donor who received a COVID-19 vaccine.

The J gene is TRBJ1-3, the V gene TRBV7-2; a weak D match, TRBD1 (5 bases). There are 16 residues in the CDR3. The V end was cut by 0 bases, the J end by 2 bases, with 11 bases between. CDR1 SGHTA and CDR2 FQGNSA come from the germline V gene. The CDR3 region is CASSLAGTVAGNTIYF. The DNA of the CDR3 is TGTGCCAGCAGCTTAGCCGGGACGGTGGCTGGAAACACCATATATTTT.

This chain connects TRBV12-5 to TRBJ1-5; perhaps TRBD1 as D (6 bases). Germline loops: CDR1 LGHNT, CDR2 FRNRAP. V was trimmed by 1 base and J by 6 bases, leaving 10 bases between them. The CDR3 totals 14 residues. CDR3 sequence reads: CASGLGGQSQPQHF. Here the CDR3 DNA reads TGTGCTAGTGGTTTGGGGGGGCAGAGTCAGCCCCAGCATTTT.

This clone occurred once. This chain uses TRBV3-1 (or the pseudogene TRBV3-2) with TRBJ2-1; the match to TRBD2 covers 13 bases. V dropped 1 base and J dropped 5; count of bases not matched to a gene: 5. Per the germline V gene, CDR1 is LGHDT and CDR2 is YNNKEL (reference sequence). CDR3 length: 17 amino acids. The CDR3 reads CASSQVVGLAGNNEQFF. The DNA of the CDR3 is TGTGCCAGCAGCCAAGTCGTGGGACTAGCGGGGAACAATGAGCAGTTCTTC.

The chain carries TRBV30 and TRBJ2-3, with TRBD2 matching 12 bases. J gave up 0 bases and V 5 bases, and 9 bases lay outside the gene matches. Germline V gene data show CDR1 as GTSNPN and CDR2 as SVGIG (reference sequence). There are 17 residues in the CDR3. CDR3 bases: TGTGCCTGGGGAACTAGCGGGGGGCCTTTAAGCACAGATACGCAGTATTTT. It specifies CAWGTSGGPLSTDTQYF. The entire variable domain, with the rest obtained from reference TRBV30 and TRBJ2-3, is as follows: SQTIHQWPATLVQPVGSPLSLECTVEGTSNPNLYWYRQAAGRGLQLLFYSVGIGQISSEVPQNLSASRPQDRQFILSSKKLLLSDSGFYLCAWGTSGGPLSTDTQYFGPGTRLTVL.

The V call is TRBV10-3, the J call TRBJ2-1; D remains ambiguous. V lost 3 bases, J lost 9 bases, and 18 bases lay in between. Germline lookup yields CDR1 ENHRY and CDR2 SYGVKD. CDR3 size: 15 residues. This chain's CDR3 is CAISDPKERKGEQFF. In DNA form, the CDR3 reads TGTGCCATCAGTGATCCAAAGGAACGTAAGGGTGAGCAGTTCTTC.

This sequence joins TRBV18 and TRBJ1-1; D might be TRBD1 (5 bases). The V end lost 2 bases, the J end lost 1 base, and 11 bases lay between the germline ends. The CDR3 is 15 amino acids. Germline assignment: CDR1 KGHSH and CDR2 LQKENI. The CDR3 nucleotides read TGTGCCAGCTCACCATTCGAGGGGTCGAACACTGAAGCTTTCTTT. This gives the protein CASSPFEGSNTEAFF.

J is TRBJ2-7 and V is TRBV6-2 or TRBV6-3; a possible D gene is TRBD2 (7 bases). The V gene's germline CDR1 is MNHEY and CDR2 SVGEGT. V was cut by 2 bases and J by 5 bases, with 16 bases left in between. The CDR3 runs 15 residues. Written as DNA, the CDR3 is TGTGCCAGCAGTTACGGGGGGGCGGGGGACCACGAGCAGTACGTC. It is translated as CASSYGGAGDHEQYV.

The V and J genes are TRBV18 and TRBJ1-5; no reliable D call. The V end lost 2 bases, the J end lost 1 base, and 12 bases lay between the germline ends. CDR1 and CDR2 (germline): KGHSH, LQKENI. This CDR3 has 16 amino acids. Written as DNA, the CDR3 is TGTGCCAGCTCACCATGGTCAGCGATAAGCAATCAGCCCCAGCATTTT. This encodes CASSPWSAISNQPQHF.

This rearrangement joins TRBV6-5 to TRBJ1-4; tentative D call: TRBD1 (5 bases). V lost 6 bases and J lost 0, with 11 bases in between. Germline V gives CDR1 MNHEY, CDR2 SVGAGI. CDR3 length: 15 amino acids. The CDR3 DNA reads TGTGCCAGCAGGAGGGACGGCGCAACTAATGAAAAACTGTTTTTT. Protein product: CASRRDGATNEKLFF.

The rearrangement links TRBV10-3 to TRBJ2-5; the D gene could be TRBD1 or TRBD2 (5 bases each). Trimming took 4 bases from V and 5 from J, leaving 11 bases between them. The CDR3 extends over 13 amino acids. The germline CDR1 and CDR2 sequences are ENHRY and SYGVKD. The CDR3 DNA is TGTGCCATCAGTGTAGCGAGGGGTGAGACCCAGTACTTC. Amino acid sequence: CAISVARGETQYF.

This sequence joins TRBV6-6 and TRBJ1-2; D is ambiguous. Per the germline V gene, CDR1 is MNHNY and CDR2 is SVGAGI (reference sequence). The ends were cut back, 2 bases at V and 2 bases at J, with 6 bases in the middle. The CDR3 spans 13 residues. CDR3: CASSYGQNYGYTF. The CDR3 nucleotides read TGTGCCAGCAGTTACGGGCAGAACTATGGCTACACCTTC.

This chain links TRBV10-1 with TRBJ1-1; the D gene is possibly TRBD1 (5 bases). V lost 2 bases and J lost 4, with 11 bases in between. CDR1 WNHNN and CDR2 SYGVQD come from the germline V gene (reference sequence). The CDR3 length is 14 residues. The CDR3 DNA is TGCGCCAGCAGTGAGGGGCTGGGGGTCACTGAAGCTTTCTTT. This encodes CASSEGLGVTEAFF.

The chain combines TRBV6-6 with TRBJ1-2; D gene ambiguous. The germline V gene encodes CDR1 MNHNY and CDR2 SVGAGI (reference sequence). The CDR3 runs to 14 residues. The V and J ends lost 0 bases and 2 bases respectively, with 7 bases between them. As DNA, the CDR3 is TGTGCCAGCAGTTACTCCGAGGGCAACTATGGCTACACCTTC. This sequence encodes CASSYSEGNYGYTF.

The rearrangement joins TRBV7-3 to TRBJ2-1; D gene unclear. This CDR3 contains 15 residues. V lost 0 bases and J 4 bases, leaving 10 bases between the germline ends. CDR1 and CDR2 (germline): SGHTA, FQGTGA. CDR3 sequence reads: CASSLTPGAYNEQFF. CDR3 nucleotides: TGTGCCAGCAGCTTAACCCCGGGTGCTTACAATGAGCAGTTCTTC.

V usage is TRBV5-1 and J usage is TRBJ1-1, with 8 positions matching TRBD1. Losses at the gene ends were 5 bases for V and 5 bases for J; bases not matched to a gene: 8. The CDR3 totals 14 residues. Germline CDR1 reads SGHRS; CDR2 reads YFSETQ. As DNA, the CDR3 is TGCGCCAGCAGACCCGGACAGGGAACGACTGAAGCTTTCTTT. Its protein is CASRPGQGTTEAFF.

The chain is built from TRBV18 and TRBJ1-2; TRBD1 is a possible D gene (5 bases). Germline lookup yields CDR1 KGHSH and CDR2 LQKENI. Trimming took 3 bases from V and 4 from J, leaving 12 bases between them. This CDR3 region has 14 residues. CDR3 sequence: CASSPGTRPYGYTF. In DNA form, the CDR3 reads TGTGCCAGCTCACCTGGGACCCGGCCCTATGGCTACACCTTC.

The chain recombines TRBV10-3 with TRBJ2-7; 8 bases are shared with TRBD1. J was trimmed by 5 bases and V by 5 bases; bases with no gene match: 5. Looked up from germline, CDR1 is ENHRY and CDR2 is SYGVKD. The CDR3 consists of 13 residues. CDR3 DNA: TGTGCCATCAGTTTGACAGGGGAAAACGAGCAGTACGTC. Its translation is CAISLTGENEQYV.

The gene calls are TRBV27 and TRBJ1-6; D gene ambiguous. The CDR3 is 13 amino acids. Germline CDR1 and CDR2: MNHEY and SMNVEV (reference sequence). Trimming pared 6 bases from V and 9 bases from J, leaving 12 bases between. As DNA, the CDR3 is TGTGCCAGCAGGCCCCCCGGGGTTTCACCCCTCCACTTT. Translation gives CASRPPGVSPLHF.